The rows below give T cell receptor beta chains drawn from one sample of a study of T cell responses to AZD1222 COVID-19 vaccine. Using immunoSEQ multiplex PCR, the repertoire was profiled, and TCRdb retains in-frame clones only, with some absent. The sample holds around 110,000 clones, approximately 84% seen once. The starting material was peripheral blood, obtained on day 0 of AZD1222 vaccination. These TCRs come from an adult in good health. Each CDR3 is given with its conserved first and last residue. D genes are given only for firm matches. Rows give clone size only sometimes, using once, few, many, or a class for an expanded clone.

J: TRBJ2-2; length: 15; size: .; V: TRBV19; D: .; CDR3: CASSIEDGGTGELFF; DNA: TGTGCCAGTAGTATAGAGGACGGCGGCACCGGGGAGCTGTTTTTT
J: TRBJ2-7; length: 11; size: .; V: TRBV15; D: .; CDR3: CATSSGVEQYF; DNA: TGTGCCACCAGCTCTGGGGTCGAGCAGTACTTC
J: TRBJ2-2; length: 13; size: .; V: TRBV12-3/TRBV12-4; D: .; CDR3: CASSFGGTGELFF; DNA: TGTGCCAGCAGTTTTGGGGGGACCGGGGAGCTGTTTTTT
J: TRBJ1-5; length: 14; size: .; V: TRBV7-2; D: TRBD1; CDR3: CASSPDRGPQPQHF; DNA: TGTGCCAGCAGCCCTGACAGGGGGCCTCAGCCCCAGCATTTT
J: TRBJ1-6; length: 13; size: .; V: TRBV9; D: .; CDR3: CASSSLLASPLHF; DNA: TGTGCCAGCAGCTCCCTTTTGGCCTCACCCCTCCACTTT
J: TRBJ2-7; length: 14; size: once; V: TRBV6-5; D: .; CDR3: CASRAKGSLYEQYF; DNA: TGTGCCAGCAGGGCGAAAGGCTCCCTCTACGAGCAGTACTTC
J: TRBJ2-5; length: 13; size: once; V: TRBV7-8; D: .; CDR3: CASSLSAKETQYF; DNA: TGTGCCAGCAGCTTAAGTGCAAAAGAGACCCAGTACTTC
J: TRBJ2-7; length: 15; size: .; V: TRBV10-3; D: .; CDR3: CAISSTDHISYEQYF; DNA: TGTGCCATTTCATCGACAGACCATATTTCGTACGAGCAGTACTTC
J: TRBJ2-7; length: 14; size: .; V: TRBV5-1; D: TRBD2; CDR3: CASSLPGRDYEQYF; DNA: TGCGCCAGCAGCTTGCCGGGGAGGGACTACGAGCAGTACTTC
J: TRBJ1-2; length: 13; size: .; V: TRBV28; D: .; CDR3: CASSWSGYYGYTF; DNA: TGTGCCAGCAGTTGGAGTGGGTACTATGGCTACACCTTC
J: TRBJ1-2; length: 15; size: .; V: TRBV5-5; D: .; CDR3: CASSLYFVKPNGYTF; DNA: TGTGCCAGCAGCTTGTACTTTGTAAAACCCAATGGCTACACCTTC
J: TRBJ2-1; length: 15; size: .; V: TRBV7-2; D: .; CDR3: CASSLVSGSNNEQFF; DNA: TGTGCCAGCAGCTTAGTGAGCGGGTCAAACAATGAGCAGTTCTTC
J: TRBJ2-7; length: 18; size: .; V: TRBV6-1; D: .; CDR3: CASSELGYLRRIGDEQYF; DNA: TGTGCCAGCAGTGAACTGGGGTACCTAAGGCGAATTGGCGACGAGCAGTACTTC
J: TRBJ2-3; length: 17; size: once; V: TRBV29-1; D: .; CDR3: CSVEGQVTIQPPDTQYF; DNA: TGCAGCGTTGAAGGTCAGGTTACCATCCAACCCCCAGATACGCAGTATTTT
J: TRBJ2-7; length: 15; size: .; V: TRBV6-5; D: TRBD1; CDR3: CASSYSGTVGYEQYF; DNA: TGTGCCAGCAGTTACTCCGGGACAGTGGGGTACGAGCAGTACTTC
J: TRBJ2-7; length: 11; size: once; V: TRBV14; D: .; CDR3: CASSLGHEQYF; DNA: TGTGCCAGCAGCCTAGGACACGAGCAGTACTTC
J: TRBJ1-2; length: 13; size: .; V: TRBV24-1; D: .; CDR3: CATSDSPDYGYTF; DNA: TGTGCCACCAGTGATTCCCCGGATTATGGCTACACCTTC
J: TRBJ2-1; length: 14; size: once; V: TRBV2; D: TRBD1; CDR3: CASYVDRARPEQFF; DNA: TGTGCCAGCTATGTAGACAGGGCAAGACCTGAGCAGTTCTTC
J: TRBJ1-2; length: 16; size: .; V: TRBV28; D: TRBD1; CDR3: CASSPRDRDSDYGYTF; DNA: TGTGCCAGCAGTCCCCGGGACAGGGACTCTGACTATGGCTACACCTTC
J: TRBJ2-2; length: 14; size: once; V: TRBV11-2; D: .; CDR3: CASSLTGWAGELFF; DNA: TGTGCCAGCAGCTTAACCGGGTGGGCCGGGGAGCTGTTTTTT
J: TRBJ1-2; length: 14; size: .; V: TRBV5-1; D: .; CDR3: CASSPMGENYGYTF; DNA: TGCGCCAGCAGCCCCATGGGGGAAAACTATGGCTACACCTTC
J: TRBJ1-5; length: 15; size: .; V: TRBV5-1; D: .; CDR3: CASSSTGNRNQPQHF; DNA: TGCGCCAGCAGCTCTACAGGGAATCGCAATCAGCCCCAGCATTTT